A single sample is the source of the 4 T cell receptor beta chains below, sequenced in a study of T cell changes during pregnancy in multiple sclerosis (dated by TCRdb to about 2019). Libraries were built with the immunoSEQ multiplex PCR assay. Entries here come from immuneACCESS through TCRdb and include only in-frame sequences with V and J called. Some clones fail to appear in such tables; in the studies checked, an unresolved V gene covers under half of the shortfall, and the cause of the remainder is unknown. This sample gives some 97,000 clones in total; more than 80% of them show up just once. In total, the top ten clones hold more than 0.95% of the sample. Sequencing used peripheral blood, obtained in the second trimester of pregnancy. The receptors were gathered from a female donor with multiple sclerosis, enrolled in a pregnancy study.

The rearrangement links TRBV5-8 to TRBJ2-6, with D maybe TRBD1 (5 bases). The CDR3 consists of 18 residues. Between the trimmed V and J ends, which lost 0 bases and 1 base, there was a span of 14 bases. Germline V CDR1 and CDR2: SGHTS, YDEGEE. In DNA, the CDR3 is TGTGCCAGCAGCTTGGCCCTGAAGGGGCCTTCTGGGGCCAACGTCCTGACTTTC. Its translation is CASSLALKGPSGANVLTF.

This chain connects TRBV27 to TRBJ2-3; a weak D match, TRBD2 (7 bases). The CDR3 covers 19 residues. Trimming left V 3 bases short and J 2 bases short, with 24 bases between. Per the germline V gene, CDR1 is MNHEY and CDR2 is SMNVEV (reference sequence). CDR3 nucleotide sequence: TGTGCCAGCAGTTTGAACAGGGAGAGGGGGAGGGGACCCACAGATACGCAGTATTTT. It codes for CASSLNRERGRGPTDTQYF.

The CDR3 sequence is CASSVGLAGTETQYF. The CDR3 nucleotides are TGTGCCAGCAGTGTGGGACTAGCGGGAACTGAGACCCAGTACTTC. The chain links TRBV2 to TRBJ2-5, with TRBD2 matching over 13 bases. The CDR3 extends over 15 amino acids. From germline, CDR1 is SNHLY and CDR2 FYNNEI. V trimming: 4 bases; J trimming: 5 bases; junction bases outside the gene matches: 4. The variable domain in full, with the rest retrieved from reference TRBV2 and TRBJ2-5, is EPEVTQTPSHQVTQMGQEVILRCVPISNHLYFYWYRQILGQKVEFLVSFYNNEISEKSEIFDDQFSVERPDGSNFTLKIRSTKLEDSAMYFCASSVGLAGTETQYFGPGTRLLVL.

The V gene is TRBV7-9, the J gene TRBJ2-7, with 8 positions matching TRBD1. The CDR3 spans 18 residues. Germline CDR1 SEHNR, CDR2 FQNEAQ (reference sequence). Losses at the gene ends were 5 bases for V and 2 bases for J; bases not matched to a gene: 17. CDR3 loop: CASSLRDRLEYWAYEQYF. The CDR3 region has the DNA TGTGCCAGCAGCCTACGGGACAGGCTAGAGTATTGGGCCTACGAGCAGTACTTC.